This T cell receptor (beta chain) was captured in a study of blood T cell repertoires in COVID-19. Study overall: The United States, Italy and Spain provided the acute and convalescent COVID-19 samples.

The repertoire was sequenced with immunoSEQ multiplex PCR; TCRdb's copy has only in-frame clones and lacks some. The sample consists of about 190,000 clones, around nine tenths of them appearing once. V gave up 5 bases and J gave up 0 bases, with 7 bases separating them. The CDR3 has 13 amino acids. Germline CDR1 and CDR2: SGHAT and FQNNGV. The chain combines TRBV11-2 with TRBJ2-5; D gene uncertain. Sequences were obtained from peripheral blood. This sequence was found in a man in his forties with acute or convalescent COVID-19. The CDR3, as DNA: TGTGCCAGCAGCCCACAGAACCAAGAGACCCAGTACTTC. Residues: CASSPQNQETQYF.